This TCR beta chain was identified in a study of control samples from healthy donors and cancer patients. TCRdb's table, derived via immunoSEQ multiplex PCR, lists solely in-frame clones and lacks some. Here the sample spans around 84,000 clones, 80% to 90% being singletons. This sequence was found in a man aged 60 to 75 with head and neck cancer. Sequenced sample: PBMCs.

DNA of the CDR3: TGTGCCAGCAGCCCCGCTAGCGGGAGGGCCGATGAGCAGTTCTTC. This sequence encodes CASSPASGRADEQFF. J is TRBJ2-1 and V is TRBV7-9; 12 nucleotides line up with TRBD2. CDR1 and CDR2 (germline): SEHNR, FQNEAQ (reference sequence). This CDR3 contains 15 residues. The V and J ends lost 5 bases and 8 bases, in that order; junction bases with no gene match: 7.